This T cell receptor (beta chain) was found in a study of molecular identifiers for immune sequencing clone quantification. This clonotype occurred a few times. Its antigen remains unidentified. Findings and caveats of the study: More than 97% of effector molecules, versus under 1% of naive-cell molecules, belonged to clones above 20 RNA copies.

TCRdb reprocessed the PCR reads with MiXCR, giving one entry per CDR3 protein. The sample includes 100,000 or so distinct CDR3 sequences, roughly a third of them seen just once. The V and J ends lost 5 bases and 9 bases respectively, with 11 bases between them. The CDR3 is made up of 12 amino acids. CDR1 and CDR2 from the germline V gene are MNHEY and SVGEGT. This receptor was identified in a human donor in good health. Some libraries in this study had Jurkat cell RNA spiked in. The specimen was naive CD8+ T cells from blood, with Jurkat cell RNA spiked in. The subset: FACS-sorted CD8+CD4-CCR7+CD45RA+ naive T cells. The rearrangement uses TRBV6-2 or TRBV6-3 and TRBJ2-1; D possibly corresponds to TRBD1 (5 bases). The CDR3 DNA follows: TGTGCCAGCAGTCCCGGACAAATTGAGCAGTTCTTC. Its translation is CASSPGQIEQFF.